This entry features one T cell receptor (beta chain) sequence. Its specificity is unknown. Assay used: immunoSEQ multiplex PCR; TCRdb lists only in-frame clones, some missing. The data contain around 71,000 clones, approximately 70% of them singletons. This CDR3 is built from 14 residues. Germline V gene data show CDR1 as MNHNS and CDR2 as SASEGT. Trimming took 2 bases from V and 4 from J, leaving 9 bases between them. Prior to sequencing, the ViraFEST assay stimulated PBMC with viral peptide pools, which expanded the antigen-specific CD4+ T cells. Cultured cells yielded isolated CD4+ T cells after approximately nine days. Prior SARS-CoV-2 infection was absent in the vaccine recipients, as shown by negative nucleocapsid antibodies. This entry belongs to a study of vaccination effects on CD4 cells after COVID-19.

V usage is TRBV6-1 and J usage is TRBJ1-3, with D possibly being TRBD1 (5 bases). The sample was CD4+ T cells from PBMCs cultured with HCoV-OC43 spike peptides, taken before COVID-19 vaccination. Subset described: HCoV-OC43 spike overlapping peptide pool stimulation. This clonotype originated in a human donor who received a COVID-19 vaccine. The CDR3 DNA follows: TGTGCCAGCAGTGAACCGGGGGACGGAAACACCATATATTTT. As protein: CASSEPGDGNTIYF.